The 32 T cell receptor beta chains below come from one sample, sequenced in a study of early T cells in non-severe SARS-CoV-2 infection. Each CDR3 protein gets one entry after TCRdb re-called the 5' RACE reads with MiXCR. The data show some 80,000 distinct CDR3 sequences, with roughly 13% seen just once and 1.2% to 1.5% held by the top ten. Sequenced sample: whole blood. The receptors shown here come from an adult who was a healthcare worker with PCR-confirmed SARS-CoV-2 infection or an uninfected control (not recorded which).

This clonotype was recorded many times. The rearrangement uses TRBV20-1 and TRBJ1-4; 9 nucleotides line up with TRBD1. The germline CDR1 and CDR2 sequences are DFQATT and SNEGSKA (reference sequence). Trimming cost V 6 bases and J 11 bases; bases outside gene matches: 10. The CDR3 sequence is 13 residues long. The DNA of the CDR3 is TGCAGTGCCCCGGGACAGGGCGTCGGGAAACTGTTTTTT. Its protein is CSAPGQGVGKLFF.

The V gene is TRBV5-1, the J gene TRBJ2-1; D not resolved. Trimming removed 0 bases at V and 4 bases at J, with 5 bases between. There are 13 residues in the CDR3. CDR1 and CDR2 from the germline V gene are SGHRS and YFSETQ. CDR3 DNA: TGCGCCAGCAGCTTGGCGCTTTACAATGAGCAGTTCTTC. Amino acids: CASSLALYNEQFF.

The chain recombines TRBV12-5 with TRBJ1-3, with D uncertain. The CDR3 spans 18 residues. V lost 0 bases and J 0 bases, leaving 15 bases between the germline ends. CDR1 and CDR2 (germline): LGHNT, FRNRAP. CDR3 nucleotides: TGTGCTAGTGGTTTGGTACCTTTGGGGTACCCCTCTGGAAACACCATATATTTT. It is translated as CASGLVPLGYPSGNTIYF.

This clonotype was seen ten or more times. The CDR3 bases are TGTGCCAGCAGCCACTTTCAACCCCACGAGCAGTACTTC. Its translation: CASSHFQPHEQYF. The J gene is TRBJ2-7, the V gene TRBV14; D ambiguous. The CDR3 is 13 amino acids. Germline V gene lookup returns CDR1 SGHDN and CDR2 FVKESK. V was cut by 3 bases and J by 5 bases, with 11 bases left in between.

CDR3 region: CASRGLSSPLHF. CDR3 sequence (DNA): TGTGCCAGCCGGGGCCTCAGTTCACCCCTCCACTTT. The chain combines TRBV27 with TRBJ1-6; a weak D match, TRBD1 (5 bases). V dropped 8 bases and J dropped 9 bases, with 11 bases sitting between them. Per the germline V gene, CDR1 is MNHEY and CDR2 is SMNVEV (reference sequence). The CDR3 runs to 12 residues.

This clonotype appeared many times. The chain carries TRBV7-2 and TRBJ1-1, with no clear D. Germline V gene lookup returns CDR1 SGHTA and CDR2 FQGNSA. This CDR3 contains 11 residues. V was cut by 0 bases and J by 8 bases, with 4 bases left in between. CDR3 DNA sequence: TGTGCCAGCAGCTTAGCTACGGAAGCTTTCTTT. It is translated as CASSLATEAFF.

This clonotype has at least ten counts. The chain combines TRBV20-1 with TRBJ1-2; the match to TRBD1 covers 7 bases. Trimming took 0 bases from V and 1 from J; bases not matched to a gene: 8. The CDR3 spans 16 residues. Germline assignment: CDR1 DFQATT and CDR2 SNEGSKA (reference sequence). The chain's CDR3 is CSARDPRQGDNYGYTF. DNA for the CDR3: TGCAGTGCTAGAGACCCCAGACAGGGAGATAACTATGGCTACACCTTC.

This clonotype was detected ten times or more. The V gene is TRBV7-3, the J gene TRBJ1-4; 8 nucleotides agree with TRBD1. The V segment lost 0 bases and the J segment 8 bases; nucleotides outside the gene matches: 5. CDR3 length equals 15 residues. Germline V gene data show CDR1 as SGHTA and CDR2 as FQGTGA. DNA of the CDR3: TGTGCCAGCAGCTTAACCTCCGGACAGGGCGAAAAACTGTTTTTT. This translates into CASSLTSGQGEKLFF.

This clonotype was observed a handful of times. V is TRBV7-6 and J is TRBJ2-2; 14 nucleotides agree with TRBD2. This CDR3 region has 16 residues. V dropped 6 bases and J dropped 5; count of bases not matched to a gene: 5. Germline loops: CDR1 SGHVS, CDR2 FNYEAQ. CDR3 in DNA: TGTGCCAGCAGGAAAGGACTAGCGGGGGGAACCGGGGAGCTGTTTTTT. This gives the protein CASRKGLAGGTGELFF. Complete variable domain (other parts from reference TRBV7-6 and TRBJ2-2): GAGVSQSPRYKVTKRGQDVALRCDPISGHVSLYWYRQALGQGPEFLTYFNYEAQQDKSGLPNDRFSAERPEGSISTLTIQRTEQRDSAMYRCASRKGLAGGTGELFFGEGSRLTVL.

The chain links TRBV25-1 to TRBJ2-1; D might be TRBD2 (7 bases). The CDR3 length is 15 residues. With 6 bases removed from V and 5 bases from J, the gap between germline ends came to 17 bases. Germline CDR1 reads MGHDK; CDR2 reads SYGVNS. CDR3 region: CASRPRGAPNNEQFF. The CDR3, as DNA: TGTGCCAGCAGGCCTCGGGGGGCCCCCAACAATGAGCAGTTCTTC. The full variable domain, rest sourced from reference TRBV25-1 and TRBJ2-1, is EADIYQTPRYLVIGTGKKITLECSQTMGHDKMYWYQQDPGMELHLIHYSYGVNSTEKGDLSSESTVSRIRTEHFPLTLESARPSHTSQYLCASRPRGAPNNEQFFGPGTRLTVL.

Many counts were recorded for this clonotype. The rearrangement links TRBV7-2 to TRBJ2-2, with D perhaps given as TRBD1 or TRBD2 (6 bases each). Trimming took off 5 bases at V and 5 bases at J, with 18 bases between the two ends. Germline V gives CDR1 SGHTA, CDR2 FQGNSA. The CDR3 contains 16 residues. The CDR3 sequence is CASSPSPGARTGELFF. The DNA of the CDR3 is TGTGCCAGCAGCCCCTCCCCGGGGGCGAGGACCGGGGAGCTGTTTTTT.

This clonotype was seen ten or more times. The chain couples TRBV6-5 to TRBJ1-4, with a weak D call TRBD1 (6 bases). The CDR3 loop spans 13 amino acids. Germline CDR1 is MNHEY and CDR2 is SVGAGI. V dropped 6 bases and J dropped 8 bases, with 13 bases sitting between them. Here the CDR3 reads CASSRKGDEKLFF. In DNA, the CDR3 is TGTGCCAGCAGCCGAAAGGGGGACGAAAAACTGTTTTTT.

DNA for the CDR3: TGTGCCATCAGTTGGAGTTCGACAGGCGGACCCGGAGATACGCAGTATTTT. Protein product: CAISWSSTGGPGDTQYF. The chain combines TRBV10-3 with TRBJ2-3, with a tentative D call TRBD1 (6 bases). The CDR3 sequence is 17 residues long. Germline loops: CDR1 ENHRY, CDR2 SYGVKD. V was clipped by 5 bases and J by 5 bases, with 23 bases between them.

This clonotype was recorded at least ten times. The chain carries TRBV10-1 and TRBJ2-7; D unclear. This CDR3 has 14 amino acids. Germline V gene data show CDR1 as WNHNN and CDR2 as SYGVQD (reference sequence). The ends were cut back, 0 bases at V and 9 bases at J, with 15 bases in the middle. The CDR3, as DNA: TGCGCCAGCAGTGAGTCTACCTTCGCCGAGCGGCAGTACTTC. Encoded protein: CASSESTFAERQYF.

This clonotype was recorded many times. This chain connects TRBV11-2 to TRBJ1-2; D is uncertain. CDR3 length equals 12 residues. V was clipped by 5 bases and J by 5 bases, with 9 bases between them. Looked up from germline, CDR1 is SGHAT and CDR2 is FQNNGV. The CDR3 reads CASSPSGYGYTF. The CDR3 nucleotides are TGTGCCAGCAGCCCCAGTGGTTATGGCTACACCTTC.

This clonotype was found a few times. The DNA for the CDR3 is TGCAGCGTTGGTGGGGGCCTCCTAGATACGCAGTATTTT. Its translation: CSVGGGLLDTQYF. The chain recombines TRBV29-1 with TRBJ2-3; tentatively, D is TRBD1 (6 bases). V lost 4 bases and J lost 5, with 13 bases in between. CDR3 length: 13 amino acids. Looked up from germline, CDR1 is SQVTM and CDR2 is ANQGSEA.

In this sample, this clonotype turned up many times. This chain joins TRBV11-3 and TRBJ2-5; TRBD1 is a possible D gene (6 bases). This CDR3 spans 14 amino acids. CDR1 and CDR2 from the germline V gene are SGHNT and YENEEA. The V end was cut by 1 base, the J end by 1 base, with 7 bases between. The CDR3 region is CASSLGTAQETQYF. Written as DNA, the CDR3 is TGTGCCAGCAGCTTAGGGACAGCCCAAGAGACCCAGTACTTC.

This clonotype has ten or more counts. The V and J genes are TRBV7-8 and TRBJ2-7; D is uncertain. Deletions cut 2 bases from V and 2 bases from J, with 7 bases between. CDR1 is SGHVS, CDR2 FQNEAQ, per germline. The CDR3 extends over 13 amino acids. The CDR3 nucleotides read TGTGCCAGCAGCTTAACCGTGGCCTACGAGCAGTACTTC. Amino acids: CASSLTVAYEQYF.

The chain combines TRBV6-5 with TRBJ1-2, with 7 positions matching TRBD1. The CDR3 is made up of 15 amino acids. Germline values: CDR1 MNHEY, CDR2 SVGAGI. V gave up 6 bases and J gave up 3 bases; unmatched junction bases: 10. CDR3 in amino acids: CASSHRLGGYYGYTF. Written as DNA, the CDR3 is TGTGCCAGCAGCCATCGACTAGGGGGCTACTATGGCTACACCTTC.

The chain is built from TRBV29-1 and TRBJ1-2; D is perhaps TRBD1 (6 bases). Germline CDR1 and CDR2: SQVTM and ANQGSEA. V was cut by 4 bases and J by 4 bases, with 13 bases left in between. The CDR3 has 13 residues. CDR3 in DNA: TGCAGCGTTGGGCCAGGGGAGGGCTATGGCTACACCTTC. Protein: CSVGPGEGYGYTF.

This clonotype was detected ten times or more. The chain is built from TRBV20-1 and TRBJ1-2, with a weak D call TRBD1 (5 bases). CDR1 and CDR2 (germline): DFQATT, SNEGSKA (reference sequence). The CDR3 length is 14 residues. V was clipped by 2 bases and J by 7 bases, with 17 bases between them. The CDR3 reads CSARIFQGRSGYTF. CDR3 nucleotide sequence: TGCAGTGCTAGAATCTTCCAGGGTCGAAGTGGCTACACCTTC.

This clonotype appeared many times. The chain is built from TRBV29-1 and TRBJ2-1, with D unclear. The ends were cut back, 6 bases at V and 6 bases at J, with 9 bases in the middle. CDR3 length: 11 residues. CDR1 and CDR2 (germline): SQVTM, ANQGSEA. The CDR3 loop is CSVYPSNEQFF. The CDR3 DNA is TGCAGCGTATACCCGAGCAATGAGCAGTTCTTC.

This clonotype was counted many times. This chain connects TRBV6-1 to TRBJ2-7, with 7 bases identical to TRBD2. Trimming took 6 bases from V and 3 from J; bases not matched to a gene: 5. The V gene's germline CDR1 is MNHNS and CDR2 SASEGT. This CDR3 region has 13 residues. The chain's CDR3 is CASRSRGVYEQYF. The CDR3 DNA sequence: TGTGCCAGCAGATCCCGGGGGGTCTACGAGCAGTACTTC.

This clonotype was seen repeatedly, ten times or more. V and J are TRBV20-1 and TRBJ2-5; tentative D call: TRBD2 (7 bases). The CDR3 is made up of 14 amino acids. V lost 0 bases and J 5 bases, leaving 13 bases between the germline ends. Germline CDR1 and CDR2: DFQATT and SNEGSKA (reference sequence). CDR3 nucleotides: TGCAGTGCTAGAGATCCCGGGGGGCGCGAGACCCAGTACTTC. It is translated as CSARDPGGRETQYF.

This clonotype came up many times. The junction shows a germline mismatch at one end, possibly a read error. The chain employs TRBV11-2 and TRBJ2-2, with D perhaps matching TRBD2 (6 bases). CDR3 length: 18 residues. The germline gives CDR1 SGHAT, CDR2 FQNNGV. The CDR3 sequence is CASSFWTMFTAKTGELFF. The CDR3 region has the DNA TGTGCCAGCAGCTTCTGGACTATGTTTACTGCGAAAACCGGGGAGCTGTTTTTT.

In its sample, this clonotype was seen many times. V is TRBV5-1 and J is TRBJ2-3; possibly TRBD1 for D (5 bases). Trimming cost V 0 bases and J 5 bases, with 16 bases left between them. Germline V lookup: CDR1 SGHRS, CDR2 YFSETQ. The CDR3 is 16 residues long. The CDR3 sequence: CASSLVRVDTLDTQYF. CDR3 nucleotide sequence: TGCGCCAGCAGCTTGGTCAGGGTAGATACCCTAGATACGCAGTATTTT.

This clonotype has more than one count but fewer than ten. The J gene is TRBJ1-6, the V gene TRBV20-1; maybe TRBD1 (5 bases). Trimming cost V 0 bases and J 6 bases, with 15 bases left between them. The CDR3 sequence is 16 residues long. Germline V lookup: CDR1 DFQATT, CDR2 SNEGSKA (reference sequence). CDR3 in amino acids: CSARDPTGKANSPLHF. In DNA, the CDR3 is TGCAGTGCTAGAGATCCCACAGGCAAGGCTAATTCACCCCTCCACTTT.

The table lists this clonotype with a few counts. This chain joins TRBV29-1 and TRBJ2-7; D is possibly TRBD1 (5 bases). Per germline, CDR1 SQVTM and CDR2 ANQGSEA. The CDR3 has 14 residues. V dropped 3 bases and J dropped 2 bases, with 14 bases sitting between them. CDR3 region: CSVEGQSETYEQYF. The CDR3 nucleotides are TGCAGCGTTGAGGGGCAGAGTGAGACCTACGAGCAGTACTTC.

At least ten counts were recorded for this clonotype. The V gene is TRBV11-2, the J gene TRBJ1-2; a weak D match, TRBD1 (5 bases). This CDR3 contains 13 residues. The V end was cut by 4 bases, the J end by 6 bases, with 12 bases between. CDR1 and CDR2 from the germline V gene are SGHAT and FQNNGV. The CDR3 region is CASSSGRVNGYTF. Written as DNA, the CDR3 is TGTGCCAGCAGCTCAGGGAGGGTGAATGGCTACACCTTC.

As to this clonotype: One base away lies a much larger clone, so this may be a sequencing read error. The chain carries TRBV12-3 or TRBV12-4 and TRBJ2-7; D not resolved. V was clipped by 2 bases and J by 3 bases, with 14 bases between them. The CDR3 totals 15 residues. The CDR3 here is CASSLRPFSFYEQYF. In DNA form, the CDR3 reads TGTGCCAGCAGTTTACGACCATTCTCCTTCTACGAGCAGTACTTC.

There are a few counts of this clonotype. V gene TRBV7-6 combines with J gene TRBJ1-1; no clear D. Trimming stripped 2 bases from V and 4 bases from J, with 8 bases between. Germline V gives CDR1 SGHVS, CDR2 FNYEAQ. This CDR3 is built from 13 residues. This CDR3 reads CASSLQASTEAFF. In DNA, the CDR3 is TGTGCCAGCAGCTTACAGGCGAGCACTGAAGCTTTCTTT. Together with reference TRBV7-6 and TRBJ1-1, the CDR3 gives the full variable domain: GAGVSQSPRYKVTKRGQDVALRCDPISGHVSLYWYRQALGQGPEFLTYFNYEAQQDKSGLPNDRFSAERPEGSISTLTIQRTEQRDSAMYRCASSLQASTEAFFGQGTRLTVV.

The table lists this clonotype with a few counts. The gene calls are TRBV7-2 and TRBJ2-5; D gene unclear. Germline loops: CDR1 SGHTA, CDR2 FQGNSA. Trimming pared 5 bases from V and 5 bases from J, leaving 12 bases between. The CDR3 length is 13 residues. DNA of the CDR3: TGTGCCAGCAGCAAACTGAAATGGGAGACCCAGTACTTC. Translation gives CASSKLKWETQYF. Looking up the rest from reference TRBV7-2 and TRBJ2-5 gives the full variable domain: GAGVSQSPSNKVTEKGKDVELRCDPISGHTALYWYRQSLGQGLEFLIYFQGNSAPDKSGLPSDRFSAERTGGSVSTLTIQRTQQEDSAVYLCASSKLKWETQYFGPGTRLLVL.